Described below is a single T cell receptor (beta chain) sequence and its context. The ends were cut back, 0 bases at V and 4 bases at J, with 12 bases in the middle. CDR1 MGHRA and CDR2 YSYEKL come from the germline V gene. The CDR3 sequence is 15 residues long. The data stem from a study of blood T cell repertoires in COVID-19. Study information: The United States, Italy and Spain supplied acute and convalescent COVID-19 samples. The analysed material was cDNA or gDNA that came from T cells, B-cell-depleted T cells, or PBMCs.

Per the original methods: Estimation of nucleated cell counts relied on the amplification of reference gene primers. The assay was immunoSEQ multiplex PCR, and TCRdb's table has in-frame clones only and misses some. V and J calls and clone size are those listed in that table; D and trimming were worked out from the DNA. The repertoire holds under 350,000 clones, more than 85% seen once, with around 3.6% in the top ten. This clonotype was sampled from a man aged 18-30 years with active or convalescent COVID-19. Input material: peripheral blood. The rearrangement joins TRBV4-1 to TRBJ2-5; D perhaps matches TRBD1 (6 bases). The CDR3 bases are TGCGCCAGCAGCCAAGAGGGGGCGGCGGGAGAGACCCAGTACTTC. Protein product: CASSQEGAAGETQYF.